This T cell receptor (beta chain) was sequenced in a study of T cell changes during pregnancy in multiple sclerosis. Profiled with immunoSEQ multiplex PCR; TCRdb holds only in-frame clones, not every one. The table records about 80,000 clones, about 89% of them present only once. Concerning this clone itself: The same CDR3 is also encoded by other DNA sequences in this sample.

V lost 1 base, J lost 0 bases, and 7 bases lay in between. This CDR3 spans 15 amino acids. Germline V gene data show CDR1 as SGHTA and CDR2 as FQGNSA. This clonotype was sampled from a female donor with multiple sclerosis, enrolled in a pregnancy study. The sequencing here drew on peripheral blood, taken before pregnancy. This chain connects TRBV7-2 to TRBJ2-1; D remains ambiguous. The CDR3 loop is CASSLGPSSYNEQFF. The DNA for the CDR3 is TGTGCCAGCAGCTTAGGGCCCAGCTCCTACAATGAGCAGTTCTTC.